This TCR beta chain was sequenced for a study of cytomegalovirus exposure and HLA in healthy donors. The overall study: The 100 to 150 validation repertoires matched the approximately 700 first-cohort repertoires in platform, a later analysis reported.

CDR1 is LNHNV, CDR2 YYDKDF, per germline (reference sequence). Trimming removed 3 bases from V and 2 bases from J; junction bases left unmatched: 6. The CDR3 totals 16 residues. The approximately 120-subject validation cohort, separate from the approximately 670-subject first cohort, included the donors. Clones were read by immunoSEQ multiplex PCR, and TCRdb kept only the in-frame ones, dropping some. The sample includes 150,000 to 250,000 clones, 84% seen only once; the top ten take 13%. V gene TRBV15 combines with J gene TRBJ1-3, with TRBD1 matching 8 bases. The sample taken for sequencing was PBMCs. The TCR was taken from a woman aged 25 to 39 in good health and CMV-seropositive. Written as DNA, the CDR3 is TGTGCCACCAGCAGCCCTGACAGGGGAACTGGAAACACCATATATTTT. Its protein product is CATSSPDRGTGNTIYF.